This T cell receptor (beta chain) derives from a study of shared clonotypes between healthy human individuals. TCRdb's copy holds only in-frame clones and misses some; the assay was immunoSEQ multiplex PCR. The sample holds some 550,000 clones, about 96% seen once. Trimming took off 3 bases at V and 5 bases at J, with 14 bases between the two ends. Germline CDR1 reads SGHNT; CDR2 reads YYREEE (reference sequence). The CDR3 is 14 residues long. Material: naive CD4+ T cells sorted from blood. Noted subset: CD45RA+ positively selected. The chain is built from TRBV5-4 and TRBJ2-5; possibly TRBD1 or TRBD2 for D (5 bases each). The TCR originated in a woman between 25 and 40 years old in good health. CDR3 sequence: CASSSSGGRETQYF. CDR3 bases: TGTGCCAGCAGCTCCAGTGGGGGTCGGGAGACCCAGTACTTC.